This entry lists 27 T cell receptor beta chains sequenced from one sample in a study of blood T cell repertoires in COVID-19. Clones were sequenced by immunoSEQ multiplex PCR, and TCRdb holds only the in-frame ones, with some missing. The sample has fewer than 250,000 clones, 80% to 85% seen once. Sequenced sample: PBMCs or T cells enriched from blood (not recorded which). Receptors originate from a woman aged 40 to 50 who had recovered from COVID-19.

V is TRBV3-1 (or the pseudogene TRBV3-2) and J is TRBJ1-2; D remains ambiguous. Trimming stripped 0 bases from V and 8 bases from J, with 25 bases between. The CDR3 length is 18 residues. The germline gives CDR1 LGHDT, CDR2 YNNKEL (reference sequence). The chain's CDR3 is CASSQDLRPPELPRGYTF. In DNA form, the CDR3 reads TGTGCCAGCAGCCAAGATTTACGTCCCCCCGAGCTCCCCCGCGGCTACACCTTC.

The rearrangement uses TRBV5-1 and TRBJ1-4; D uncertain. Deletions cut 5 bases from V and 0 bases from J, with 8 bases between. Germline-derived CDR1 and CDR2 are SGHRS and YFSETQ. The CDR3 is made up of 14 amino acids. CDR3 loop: CASSPDSTNEKLFF. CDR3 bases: TGCGCCAGCAGTCCAGATTCAACTAATGAAAAACTGTTTTTT.

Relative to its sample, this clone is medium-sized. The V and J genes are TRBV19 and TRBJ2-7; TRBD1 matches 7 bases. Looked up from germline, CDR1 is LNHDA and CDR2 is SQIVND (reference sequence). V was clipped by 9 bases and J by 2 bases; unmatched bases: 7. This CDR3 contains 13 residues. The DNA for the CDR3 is TGTGCCAGCGCCGCCGGGACAGCCTACGAGCAGTACTTC. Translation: CASAAGTAYEQYF.

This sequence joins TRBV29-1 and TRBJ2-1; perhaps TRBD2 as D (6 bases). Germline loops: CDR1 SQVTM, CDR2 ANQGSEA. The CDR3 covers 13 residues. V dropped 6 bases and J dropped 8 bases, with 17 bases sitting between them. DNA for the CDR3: TGCAGCGTCGGCGGGACTCTGGGAGATGAGCAGTTCTTC. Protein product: CSVGGTLGDEQFF.

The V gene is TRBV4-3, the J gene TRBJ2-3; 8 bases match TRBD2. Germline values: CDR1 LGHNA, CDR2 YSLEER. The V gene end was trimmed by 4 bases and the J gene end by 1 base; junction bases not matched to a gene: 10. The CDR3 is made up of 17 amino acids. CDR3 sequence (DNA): TGCGCCAGCAGCCCAAGGGCTAGCGGGTGGGGCACAGATACGCAGTATTTT. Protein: CASSPRASGWGTDTQYF.

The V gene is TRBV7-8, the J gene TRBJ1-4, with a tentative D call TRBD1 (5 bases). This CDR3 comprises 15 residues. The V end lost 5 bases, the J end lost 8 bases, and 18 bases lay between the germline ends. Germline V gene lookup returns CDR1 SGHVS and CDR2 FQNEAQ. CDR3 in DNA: TGTGCCAGCAGCGGGCAGGGAGGGCTTGACGAAAAACTGTTTTTT. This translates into CASSGQGGLDEKLFF.

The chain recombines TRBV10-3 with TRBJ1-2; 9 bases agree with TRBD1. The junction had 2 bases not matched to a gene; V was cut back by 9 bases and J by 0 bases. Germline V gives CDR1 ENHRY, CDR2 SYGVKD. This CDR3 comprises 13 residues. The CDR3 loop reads CAMGQGANYGYTF. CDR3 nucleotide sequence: TGTGCCATGGGACAGGGTGCTAACTATGGCTACACCTTC.

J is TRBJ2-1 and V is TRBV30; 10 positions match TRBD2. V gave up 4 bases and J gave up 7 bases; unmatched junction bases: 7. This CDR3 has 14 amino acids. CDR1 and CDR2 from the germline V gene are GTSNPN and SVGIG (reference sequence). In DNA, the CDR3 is TGTGCCTGGAACATGGCTAGCGGGAGAAATGAGCAGTTCTTC. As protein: CAWNMASGRNEQFF.

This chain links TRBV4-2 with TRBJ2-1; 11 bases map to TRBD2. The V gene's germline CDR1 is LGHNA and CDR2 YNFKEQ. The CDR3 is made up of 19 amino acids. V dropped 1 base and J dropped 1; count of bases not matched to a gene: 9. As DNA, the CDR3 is TGTGCCAGCAGCCAAGTCGTGACTAGCGGGATAAGTTCCTACAATGAGCAGTTCTTC. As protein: CASSQVVTSGISSYNEQFF.

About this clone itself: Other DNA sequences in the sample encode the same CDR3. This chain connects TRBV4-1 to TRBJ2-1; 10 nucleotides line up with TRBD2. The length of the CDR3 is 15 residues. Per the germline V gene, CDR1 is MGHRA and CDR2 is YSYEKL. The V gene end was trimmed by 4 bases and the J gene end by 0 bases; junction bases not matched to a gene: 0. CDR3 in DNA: TGCGCCAGCAGCCCTAGCGGGAGCTCCTACAATGAGCAGTTCTTC. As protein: CASSPSGSSYNEQFF.

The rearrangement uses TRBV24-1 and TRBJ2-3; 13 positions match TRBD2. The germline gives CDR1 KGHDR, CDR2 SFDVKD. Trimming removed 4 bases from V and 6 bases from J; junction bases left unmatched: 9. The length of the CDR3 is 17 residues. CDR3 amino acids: CATSDTGLAGVRDTQYF. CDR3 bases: TGTGCCACCAGTGACACAGGACTAGCGGGAGTTCGGGATACGCAGTATTTT.

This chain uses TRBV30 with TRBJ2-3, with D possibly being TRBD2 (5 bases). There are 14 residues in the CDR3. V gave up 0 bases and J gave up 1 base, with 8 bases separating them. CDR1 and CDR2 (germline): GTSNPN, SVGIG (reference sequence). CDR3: CAWSVRVGTDTQYF. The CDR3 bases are TGTGCCTGGAGTGTGCGGGTTGGCACAGATACGCAGTATTTT.

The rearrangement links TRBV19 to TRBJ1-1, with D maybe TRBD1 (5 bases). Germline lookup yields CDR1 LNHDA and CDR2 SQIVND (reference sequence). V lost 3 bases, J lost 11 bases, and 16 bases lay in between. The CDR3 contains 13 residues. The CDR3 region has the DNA TGTGCCAGTAGTATTAACAGGCGGGGGTTTGCTTTCTTT. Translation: CASSINRRGFAFF. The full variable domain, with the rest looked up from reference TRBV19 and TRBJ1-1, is DGGITQSPKYLFRKEGQNVTLSCEQNLNHDAMYWYRQDPGQGLRLIYYSQIVNDFQKGDIAEGYSVSREKKESFPLTVTSAQKNPTAFYLCASSINRRGFAFFGQGTRLTVV.

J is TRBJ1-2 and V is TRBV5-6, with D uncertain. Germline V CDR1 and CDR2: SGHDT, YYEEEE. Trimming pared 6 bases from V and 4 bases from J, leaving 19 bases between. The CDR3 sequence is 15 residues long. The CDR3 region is CASTPSQSRGYGYTF. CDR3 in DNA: TGTGCCAGCACCCCGTCCCAATCTCGGGGCTATGGCTACACCTTC.

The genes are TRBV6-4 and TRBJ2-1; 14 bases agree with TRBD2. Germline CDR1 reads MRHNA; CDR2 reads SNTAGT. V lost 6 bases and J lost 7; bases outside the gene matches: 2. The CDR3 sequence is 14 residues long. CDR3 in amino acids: CASRGLAGENEQFF. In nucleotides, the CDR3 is TGTGCCAGCAGGGGACTAGCGGGAGAGAATGAGCAGTTCTTC.

CDR3 bases: TGCAGCGTTCTAACCCCAGGGGATACGCAGTATTTT. Translating gives CSVLTPGDTQYF. The chain joins TRBV29-1 to TRBJ2-3; maybe TRBD1 (5 bases). Germline V gives CDR1 SQVTM, CDR2 ANQGSEA. V was shortened by 5 bases and J by 6 bases, with 12 bases between the two germline ends. This CDR3 spans 12 amino acids.

The CDR3 spells CASSKAGTDGARETQYF. CDR3 sequence (DNA): TGTGCCAGCAGCAAAGCTGGAACTGATGGAGCGAGGGAGACCCAGTACTTC. The rearrangement uses TRBV21-1 and TRBJ2-5; the table's D gene call, TRBD2, was not cross checked with the DNA. TRBV21-1 is marked as a pseudogene. There are 17 residues in the CDR3.

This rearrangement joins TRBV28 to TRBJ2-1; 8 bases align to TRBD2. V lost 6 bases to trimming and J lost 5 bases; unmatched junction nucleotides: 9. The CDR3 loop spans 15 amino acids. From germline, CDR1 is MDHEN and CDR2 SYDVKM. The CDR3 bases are TGTGCCAGCAGCAAACCGGGACTAGGCGACAATGAGCAGTTCTTC. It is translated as CASSKPGLGDNEQFF.

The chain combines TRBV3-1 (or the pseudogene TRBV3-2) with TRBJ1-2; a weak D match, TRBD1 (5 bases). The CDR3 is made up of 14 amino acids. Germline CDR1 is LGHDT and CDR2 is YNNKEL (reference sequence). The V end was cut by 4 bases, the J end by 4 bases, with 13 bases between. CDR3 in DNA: TGTGCCAGCAGCCCTCAGGGAGGAGTCTATGGCTACACCTTC. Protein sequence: CASSPQGGVYGYTF.

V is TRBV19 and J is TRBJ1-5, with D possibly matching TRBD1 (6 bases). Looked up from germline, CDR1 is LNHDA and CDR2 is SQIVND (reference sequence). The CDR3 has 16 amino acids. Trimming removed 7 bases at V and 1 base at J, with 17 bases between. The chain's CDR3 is CASKRGTAQSNQPQHF. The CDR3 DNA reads TGTGCCAGTAAGAGGGGGACGGCTCAGAGCAATCAGCCCCAGCATTTT.

CDR3 coding DNA: TGTGCCAGTAGAAGCAGGGGGCATGCGAACACTGAAGCTTTCTTT. Translation: CASRSRGHANTEAFF. The rearrangement uses TRBV19 and TRBJ1-1; TRBD1 aligns across 8 bases. V lost 6 bases to trimming and J lost 1 base; unmatched junction nucleotides: 7. CDR3 size: 15 residues. CDR1 LNHDA and CDR2 SQIVND come from the germline V gene (reference sequence).

The CDR3 loop reads CASSLGTGGRAFF. In DNA, the CDR3 is TGTGCCAGCAGCTTAGGTACAGGGGGCCGAGCTTTCTTT. V is TRBV7-8 and J is TRBJ1-1, with TRBD1 matching over 9 bases. Trimming removed 1 base from V and 10 bases from J; junction bases left unmatched: 4. CDR1 and CDR2 from the germline V gene are SGHVS and FQNEAQ. The CDR3 extends over 13 amino acids.

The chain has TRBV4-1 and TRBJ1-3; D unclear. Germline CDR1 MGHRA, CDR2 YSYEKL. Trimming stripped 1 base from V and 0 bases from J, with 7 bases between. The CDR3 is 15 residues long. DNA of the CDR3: TGCGCCAGCAGCCAAGGCGTGAGCTCTGGAAACACCATATATTTT. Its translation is CASSQGVSSGNTIYF.

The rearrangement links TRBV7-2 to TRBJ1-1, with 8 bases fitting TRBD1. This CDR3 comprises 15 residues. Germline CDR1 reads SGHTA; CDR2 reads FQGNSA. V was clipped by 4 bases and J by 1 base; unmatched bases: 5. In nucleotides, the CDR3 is TGTGCCAGCAGCTCCCGGACAGGGAGGAACACTGAAGCTTTCTTT. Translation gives CASSSRTGRNTEAFF.

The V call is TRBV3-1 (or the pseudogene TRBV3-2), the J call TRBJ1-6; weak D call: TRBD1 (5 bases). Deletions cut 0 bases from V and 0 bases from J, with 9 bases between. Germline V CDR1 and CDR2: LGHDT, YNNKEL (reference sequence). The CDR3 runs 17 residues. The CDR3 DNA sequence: TGTGCCAGCAGCCAAGATTCCGGGGGCTCCTATAATTCACCCCTCCACTTT. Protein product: CASSQDSGGSYNSPLHF.

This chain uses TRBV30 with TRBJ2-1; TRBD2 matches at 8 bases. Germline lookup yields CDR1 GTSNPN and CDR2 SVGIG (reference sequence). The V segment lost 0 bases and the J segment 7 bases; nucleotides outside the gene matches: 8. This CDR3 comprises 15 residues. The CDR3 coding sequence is TGTGCCTGGAGTGTCGTGGCGGGAGGAATAAATGAGCAGTTCTTC. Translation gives CAWSVVAGGINEQFF.

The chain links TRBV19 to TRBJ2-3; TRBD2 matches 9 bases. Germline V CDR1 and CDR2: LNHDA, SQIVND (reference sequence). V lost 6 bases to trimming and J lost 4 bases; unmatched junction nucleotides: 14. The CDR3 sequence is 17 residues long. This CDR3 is CASSFRKHSGSADTQYF. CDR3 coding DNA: TGTGCCAGTAGCTTTAGGAAGCATAGCGGGAGCGCAGATACGCAGTATTTT.